This TCR beta chain is from a study of PD-1 blockade in classical Hodgkin lymphoma. For the study at large: Once every 2 weeks, patients received intravenous nivolumab at 3 mg/kg.

This CDR3 region has 14 residues. Germline V gene data show CDR1 as LGHNA and CDR2 as YSLEER. Time point in this sample: cycle 4 day 1 (C4D1), after about 6 weeks of nivolumab. Each patient relapsed following autologous stem cell transplantation, and prior brentuximab vedotin exposure differed. Study-wide results and limits: By C4D1, CD4+ diversity increased significantly, especially in complete responders. Before treatment, TCR diversity in newly diagnosed patients was reportedly lower than in healthy donors.

Libraries were prepared by immunoSEQ multiplex PCR; TCRdb keeps only in-frame clonotypes and omits some of them. The sample holds roughly 51,000 clones, about three quarters seen once. In the case of this clone: Its target is unknown.

This sequence joins TRBV4-3 and TRBJ2-5; D uncertain. The DNA end is a closer match to TRBJ2-7, so the J assignment may be wrong. This sequence originates from a human donor with classical Hodgkin lymphoma. The sequencing used peripheral blood mononuclear cells (PBMCs), collected before the fourth cycle of nivolumab. CDR3 amino acids: CASSQVRQSYEQYF. The CDR3 DNA is TGCGCCAGCAGCCAAGTTCGCCAGTCGTACGAGCAGTACTTC.